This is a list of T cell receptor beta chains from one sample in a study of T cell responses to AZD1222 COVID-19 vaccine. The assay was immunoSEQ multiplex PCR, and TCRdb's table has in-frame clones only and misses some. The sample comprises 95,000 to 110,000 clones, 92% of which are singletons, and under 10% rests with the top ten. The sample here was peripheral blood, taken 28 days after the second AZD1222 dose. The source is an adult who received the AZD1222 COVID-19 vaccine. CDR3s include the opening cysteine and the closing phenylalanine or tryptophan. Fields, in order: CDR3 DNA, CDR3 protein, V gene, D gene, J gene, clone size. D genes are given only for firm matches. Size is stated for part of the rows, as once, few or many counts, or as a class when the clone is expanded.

TGTGCCAGCAGCCAAGAATGGGCCCCAGGGGAAAAACTGTTTTTT	CASSQEWAPGEKLFF	TRBV3-1/TRBV3-2	.	TRBJ1-4	once
TGTGCCAGCAGCGAGGGACTAGCGACGTACAATGAGCAGTTCTTC	CASSEGLATYNEQFF	TRBV9	TRBD2	TRBJ2-1	.
TGCGCCAGCAGTCAGACTAGCGGGGGGGTCGATACGCAGTATTTT	CASSQTSGGVDTQYF	TRBV4-1	TRBD2	TRBJ2-3	once
TGTGCCAGCAGCTTAAAGGGGGGTGATTCAGATACGCAGTATTTT	CASSLKGGDSDTQYF	TRBV7-3	.	TRBJ2-3	.
TGCGCCAGCAGCGACAACAGGGGCGGGGTATCTGGGGCCAACGTCCTGACTTTC	CASSDNRGGVSGANVLTF	TRBV5-1	.	TRBJ2-6	.
TGTGCCAGCAGTTTATCGCCCAGCGGGGAACTCTACAATGAGCAGTTCTTC	CASSLSPSGELYNEQFF	TRBV27	TRBD2	TRBJ2-1	.
TGTGCCAGCAGTTCCGGGACAGTGGAGACCCAGTACTTC	CASSSGTVETQYF	TRBV6-5	TRBD1	TRBJ2-5	.
TGCAGTGCTAGTCCCCTAGACGGGGGAGCTGGCTACACCTTC	CSASPLDGGAGYTF	TRBV20-1	.	TRBJ1-2	.
TGTGCCAGCAGCCTTACAGGGTTCCCCCGCAATGAGCAGTTCTTC	CASSLTGFPRNEQFF	TRBV5-8	.	TRBJ2-1	.
TGTGCCAGCAGCCCAGGGACACCGGCGTTCCCCCAGTACTTC	CASSPGTPAFPQYF	TRBV28	.	TRBJ2-5	.
TGTGCCAGCAGTTACTCGAGGGGGCCGAATCAGCCCCAGCATTTT	CASSYSRGPNQPQHF	TRBV6-6	TRBD1	TRBJ1-5	.
TGTGCCAGCAGTGAAAATGTGGTAGGGGGTGGGGGCTACACCTTC	CASSENVVGGGGYTF	TRBV2	.	TRBJ1-2	.
TGTGCCAGCAGAACCGGGACAGAGAATTCACCCCTCCACTTT	CASRTGTENSPLHF	TRBV27	TRBD1	TRBJ1-6	.
TGTGCCAGCAGTGAGACAGGCAATTTTAGTGGCTACACCTTC	CASSETGNFSGYTF	TRBV2	.	TRBJ1-2	.
TGTGCCAGCAGCTTAGGAGAAACGGGTTACAATGAGCAGTTCTTC	CASSLGETGYNEQFF	TRBV7-9	.	TRBJ2-1	.
TGTGCCAGCGGCAGCCTTGCGGGGTTTGGGTACGAGCAGTACTTC	CASGSLAGFGYEQYF	TRBV28	.	TRBJ2-7	.
TGTGCCAGCAGCTTAGTTAGGACGTCCTACGAGCAGTACTTC	CASSLVRTSYEQYF	TRBV7-2	.	TRBJ2-7	.
TGTGCCACGGGACAGCCAGCCTACGAGCAGTACTTC	CATGQPAYEQYF	TRBV6-5	TRBD1	TRBJ2-7	.
TGTGCCACCAGTGATTGGGGGGGGAGCTACACCTTC	CATSDWGGSYTF	TRBV24-1	.	TRBJ1-2	.
TGTGCCAGTAGTAAACTCGGGAATGAGCAGTTCTTC	CASSKLGNEQFF	TRBV19	.	TRBJ2-1	.
TGTGCCAGCAGGTCCGGAGGCAGAAACACCGGGGAGCTGTTTTTT	CASRSGGRNTGELFF	TRBV7-9	.	TRBJ2-2	once
TGTGCCAGCAGCACCGGGCTGACGACAGATACGCAGTATTTT	CASSTGLTTDTQYF	TRBV7-2	.	TRBJ2-3	.
TGTGCCAGCAGCTTAGACAGAAGCACAGATACGCAGTATTTT	CASSLDRSTDTQYF	TRBV13	.	TRBJ2-3	.
TGCAGCGTGACGGTAGCTCGCCACGAGCAGTACTTC	CSVTVARHEQYF	TRBV29-1	.	TRBJ2-7	.
TGCAGCGCCGGGGGCACGGCCTACGAGCAGTACTTC	CSAGGTAYEQYF	TRBV29-1	.	TRBJ2-7	.
TGTGCCATCAGTGAGGCGGAGGGGGCAAAACTGTTTTTT	CAISEAEGAKLFF	TRBV10-3	TRBD1	TRBJ1-4	.
TGTGCCATCAGTGAGGTGGGATTTGAGACCCAGTACTTC	CAISEVGFETQYF	TRBV10-3	.	TRBJ2-5	.
TGCAGTGCTCCACATACCGGGGAGCTGTTTTTT	CSAPHTGELFF	TRBV20-1	.	TRBJ2-2	.
TGCAGCGTTGTGACAGGGGAGGGCAATCAGCCCCAGCATTTT	CSVVTGEGNQPQHF	TRBV29-1	TRBD1	TRBJ1-5	.